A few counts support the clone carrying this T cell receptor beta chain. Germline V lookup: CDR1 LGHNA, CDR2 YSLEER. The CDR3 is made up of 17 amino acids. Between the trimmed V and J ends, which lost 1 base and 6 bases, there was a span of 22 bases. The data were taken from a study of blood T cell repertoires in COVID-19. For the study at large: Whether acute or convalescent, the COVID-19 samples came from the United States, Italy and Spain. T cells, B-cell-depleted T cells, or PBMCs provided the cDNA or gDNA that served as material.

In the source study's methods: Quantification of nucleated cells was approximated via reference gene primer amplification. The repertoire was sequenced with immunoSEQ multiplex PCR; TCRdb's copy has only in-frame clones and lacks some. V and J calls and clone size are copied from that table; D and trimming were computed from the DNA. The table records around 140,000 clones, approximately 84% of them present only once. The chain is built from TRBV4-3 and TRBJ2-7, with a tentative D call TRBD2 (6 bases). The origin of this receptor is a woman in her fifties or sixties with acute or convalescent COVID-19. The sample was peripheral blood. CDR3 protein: CASSQVFGGPSLREQYF. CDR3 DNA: TGCGCCAGCAGCCAAGTTTTCGGGGGACCCTCTCTCCGCGAGCAGTACTTC.